The 25 T cell receptor beta chains reported below all come from one sample, sequenced in a study of identical twins. From the 5' RACE reads, TCRdb called clonotypes with MiXCR, one entry per CDR3 protein. The sample carries a few hundred thousand distinct CDR3 sequences, approximately 9.6% recorded once. The sample also formed part of further work on yellow fever vaccine responses in identical twins.

Sample: PBMCs. Source of these receptors: a woman under 30 in good health.

This clonotype was recorded at least ten times. The chain has TRBV15 and TRBJ1-2; TRBD1 might be the D (5 bases). Between the trimmed V and J ends, which lost 4 bases and 14 bases, there was a span of 20 bases. CDR3 length: 13 amino acids. Germline-derived CDR1 and CDR2 are LNHNV and YYDKDF (reference sequence). Here the CDR3 reads CATSIDGGGSRTF. In DNA form, the CDR3 reads TGTGCCACCAGCATTGACGGGGGAGGATCGCGTACCTTC.

The rearrangement uses TRBV7-8 and TRBJ2-3, with 7 bases matching TRBD2. The CDR3 spans 16 residues. Germline CDR1 and CDR2: SGHVS and FQNEAQ. V shed 5 bases, J shed 2 bases, and the junction held 10 bases outside the gene matches. The CDR3 coding sequence is TGTGCCAGCAGCCTAGATCCGGGACTAAACACAGATACGCAGTATTTT. This encodes CASSLDPGLNTDTQYF.

CDR3 amino acids: CASRTYGGTGKETQYF. The CDR3 coding sequence is TGTGCCAGCAGAACCTACGGCGGGACAGGGAAAGAGACCCAGTACTTC. This chain uses TRBV28 with TRBJ2-5; 9 nucleotides match TRBD1. V was pared by 6 bases and J by 3 bases, with 11 bases of the junction left unmatched. This CDR3 is 16 amino acids long. The germline gives CDR1 MDHEN, CDR2 SYDVKM.

The genes are TRBV18 and TRBJ2-7, with TRBD2 identical over 8 bases. Trimming cost V 4 bases and J 6 bases; bases outside gene matches: 11. Looked up from germline, CDR1 is KGHSH and CDR2 is LQKENI. The CDR3 has 15 residues. The CDR3, as DNA: TGTGCCAGCTCACGAGGACTAGTCGGGGGGGTCGAGCAGTACTTC. It codes for CASSRGLVGGVEQYF.

In this sample, this clonotype turned up many times. This sequence joins TRBV28 and TRBJ2-7; D not resolved. The V gene's germline CDR1 is MDHEN and CDR2 SYDVKM. Trimming pared 6 bases from V and 0 bases from J, leaving 12 bases between. The CDR3 has 14 amino acids. The CDR3: CASRPAVSSYEQYF. The CDR3 DNA follows: TGTGCCAGCAGACCCGCCGTAAGCTCCTACGAGCAGTACTTC.

The V and J genes are TRBV29-1 and TRBJ1-2; D unresolved. The CDR3 runs 13 residues. The V gene's germline CDR1 is SQVTM and CDR2 ANQGSEA. The V end lost 4 bases, the J end lost 1 base, and 10 bases lay between the germline ends. The CDR3 here is CSVGTVVNYGYTF. The CDR3 DNA is TGCAGCGTTGGCACAGTTGTTAACTATGGCTACACCTTC.

This clonotype was counted at least ten times. This chain uses TRBV14 with TRBJ2-2; 10 bases agree with TRBD2. Germline V gene lookup returns CDR1 SGHDN and CDR2 FVKESK. This CDR3 has 13 amino acids. V dropped 6 bases and J dropped 6; count of bases not matched to a gene: 1. CDR3 nucleotides: TGTGCCAGCAGGCTAGCGGGAGCCGGGGAGCTGTTTTTT. Its protein is CASRLAGAGELFF. Based on the CDR3 plus reference TRBV14 and TRBJ2-2, the full variable domain is EAGVTQFPSHSVIEKGQTVTLRCDPISGHDNLYWYRRVMGKEIKFLLHFVKESKQDESGMPNNRFLAERTGGTYSTLKVQPAELEDSGVYFCASRLAGAGELFFGEGSRLTVL.

The chain employs TRBV25-1 and TRBJ2-5, with 7 nucleotides matching TRBD2. This CDR3 spans 15 amino acids. J was trimmed by 4 bases and V by 3 bases; bases with no gene match: 8. Germline-derived CDR1 and CDR2 are MGHDK and SYGVNS. The CDR3 coding sequence is TGTGCCAGCAGTGAGTCTAGCGGAGGGAGAGAGACCCAGTACTTC. Protein: CASSESSGGRETQYF.

This clonotype was counted many times. This chain uses TRBV5-1 with TRBJ1-6; 7 nucleotides line up with TRBD1. After removal of 0 bases from V and 4 bases from J, the junction contained 1 base not matched to a gene. Germline loops: CDR1 SGHRS, CDR2 YFSETQ. The CDR3 consists of 15 residues. CDR3 protein: CASSLEGQYNSPLHF. CDR3 nucleotide sequence: TGCGCCAGCAGCTTGGAGGGACAGTATAATTCACCCCTCCACTTT.

This clonotype was counted at least ten times. V and J are TRBV12-3 or TRBV12-4 and TRBJ2-5; D gene unclear. Trimming shortened V by 5 bases and J by 6 bases, and 16 bases separated the two germline ends. CDR3 length: 14 residues. The CDR3 DNA sequence: TGTGCCAGCAGTATCACCGGACCCGCGAAGACCCAGTACTTC. Its translation is CASSITGPAKTQYF.

J is TRBJ2-2 and V is TRBV7-2, with 7 bases aligning to TRBD2. With V trimmed by 1 base and J by 5 bases, 7 bases remained unmatched. Germline V gives CDR1 SGHTA, CDR2 FQGNSA. This CDR3 contains 16 residues. CDR3 DNA: TGTGCCAGCAGCTTAGGTTGGGCGGGAGTAACCGGGGAGCTGTTTTTT. It yields the protein CASSLGWAGVTGELFF.

The sample holds many counts of this clonotype. The rearrangement joins TRBV12-3 or TRBV12-4 to TRBJ2-7; D is unclear. Trimming shortened V by 5 bases and J by 6 bases, and 8 bases separated the two germline ends. This CDR3 contains 11 residues. The CDR3: CASSARSEQYF. CDR3 coding DNA: TGTGCCAGCAGTGCACGAAGCGAGCAGTACTTC.

The CDR3 loop reads CASSLAVGIGETQYF. The CDR3 bases are TGTGCCAGCAGCTTAGCTGTCGGGATTGGGGAGACCCAGTACTTC. The rearrangement links TRBV7-9 to TRBJ2-5; D is perhaps TRBD2 (5 bases). The CDR3 consists of 15 residues. Germline V gene lookup returns CDR1 SEHNR and CDR2 FQNEAQ (reference sequence). With 0 bases removed from V and 5 bases from J, the gap between germline ends came to 13 bases. Using reference TRBV7-9 and TRBJ2-5 for the parts outside the CDR3, the full variable domain is DTGVSQNPRHKITKRGQNVTFRCDPISEHNRLYWYRQTLGQGPEFLTYFQNEAQLEKSRLLSDRFSAERPKGSFSTLEIQRTEQGDSAMYLCASSLAVGIGETQYFGPGTRLLVL.

The chain recombines TRBV5-1 with TRBJ2-7; D is perhaps TRBD2 (5 bases). CDR1 SGHRS and CDR2 YFSETQ come from the germline V gene. V gave up 1 base and J gave up 3 bases, with 14 bases separating them. The CDR3 runs to 15 residues. This CDR3 reads CASSLTDFGSYEQYF. CDR3 nucleotides: TGCGCCAGCAGCTTGACGGACTTCGGAAGCTACGAGCAGTACTTC.

The chain joins TRBV6-5 to TRBJ2-7; D ambiguous. Germline CDR1 and CDR2: MNHEY and SVGAGI. V dropped 7 bases and J dropped 1 base, with 11 bases sitting between them. The CDR3 has 13 amino acids. CDR3 residues: CASTSGTSYEQYF. In nucleotides, the CDR3 is TGTGCCAGCACCTCAGGCACGTCCTACGAGCAGTACTTC.

This clonotype has a handful of counts. CDR3 bases: TGTGCCAGCAGCTTACGAGGGGGGTCAGATACGCAGTATTTT. Its translation: CASSLRGGSDTQYF. The chain combines TRBV7-2 with TRBJ2-3; either TRBD1 or TRBD2 may fit D (6 bases each). V was pared by 2 bases and J by 4 bases, with 10 bases between. Germline values: CDR1 SGHTA, CDR2 FQGNSA. This CDR3 has 14 amino acids. Supplemented by reference TRBV7-2 and TRBJ2-3, the full variable domain reads GAGVSQSPSNKVTEKGKDVELRCDPISGHTALYWYRQSLGQGLEFLIYFQGNSAPDKSGLPSDRFSAERTGGSVSTLTIQRTQQEDSAVYLCASSLRGGSDTQYFGPGTRLTVL.

The chain uses TRBV5-1 and TRBJ2-3; 10 bases are a match to TRBD2. The V and J ends lost 2 bases and 3 bases, in that order; junction bases with no gene match: 12. Germline lookup yields CDR1 SGHRS and CDR2 YFSETQ. The CDR3 is 18 amino acids. This CDR3 is CASSFQPAVLAGTDTQYF. CDR3 coding DNA: TGCGCCAGCAGCTTCCAACCGGCAGTACTAGCGGGAACAGATACGCAGTATTTT.

V usage is TRBV11-1 and J usage is TRBJ2-2; TRBD2 matches at 9 bases. V gave up 5 bases and J gave up 2 bases; unmatched junction bases: 12. Germline V gene data show CDR1 as SGHAT and CDR2 as FQDESV (reference sequence). The length of the CDR3 is 18 residues. The CDR3 region has the DNA TGTGCCAGCAGCCTCCCCAGCGGGGGGCTGGCAAACACCGGGGAGCTGTTTTTT. Amino acids: CASSLPSGGLANTGELFF.

This clonotype was observed at least ten times. The genes are TRBV3-1 and TRBJ2-2; D possibly corresponds to TRBD2 (5 bases). Germline CDR1 and CDR2: LGHDT and YNNKEL (reference sequence). V was cut by 3 bases and J by 1 base, with 12 bases left in between. This CDR3 has 16 residues. The DNA of the CDR3 is TGTGCCAGCAGCCAGACGAGCGGCAAGAACACCGGGGAGCTGTTTTTT. Translated: CASSQTSGKNTGELFF. The full variable domain, with the rest looked up from reference TRBV3-1 and TRBJ2-2, is DTAVSQTPKYLVTQMGNDKSIKCEQNLGHDTMYWYKQDSKKFLKIMFSYNNKELIINETVPNRFSPKSPDKAHLNLHINSLELGDSAVYFCASSQTSGKNTGELFFGEGSRLTVL.

The chain carries TRBV24-1 and TRBJ2-5, with D unclear. Germline assignment: CDR1 KGHDR and CDR2 SFDVKD. The CDR3 totals 15 residues. The ends were cut back, 4 bases at V and 4 bases at J, with 15 bases in the middle. The CDR3 here is CATSDTNGFSETQYF. The CDR3 nucleotides read TGTGCCACCAGTGACACCAACGGTTTCTCAGAGACCCAGTACTTC.

At least ten counts were recorded for this clonotype. This sequence joins TRBV6-5 and TRBJ2-1; D is possibly TRBD2 (6 bases). This CDR3 contains 12 residues. Germline CDR1 and CDR2: MNHEY and SVGAGI. Trimming removed 2 bases at V and 7 bases at J, with 6 bases between. CDR3 nucleotides: TGTGCCAGCAGTTACCGGGGGAATGAGCAGTTCTTC. It encodes CASSYRGNEQFF.

This clonotype was observed many times. V and J are TRBV6-2 or TRBV6-3 and TRBJ2-3; 11 positions agree with TRBD2. The CDR3 consists of 16 residues. The J segment lost 5 bases and the V segment lost 6 bases, leaving 10 bases of the junction unmatched. Germline-derived CDR1 and CDR2 are MNHEY and SVGEGT. CDR3 nucleotides: TGTGCCAGCAGCCCCGGGACTAGCGGTCGAGGAGATACGCAGTATTTT. It translates to CASSPGTSGRGDTQYF.

The sample holds a few counts of this clonotype. The V gene is TRBV10-3, the J gene TRBJ2-7; D is unclear. This CDR3 region has 14 residues. In germline, CDR1 is ENHRY, CDR2 SYGVKD. V lost 6 bases to trimming and J lost 2 bases, with 14 bases between them. CDR3 loop: CAISREWEPYEQYF. The DNA for the CDR3 is TGTGCCATCAGCCGAGAGTGGGAACCCTACGAGCAGTACTTC.

The table lists this clonotype with a few counts. The chain joins TRBV7-2 to TRBJ2-2, with D unclear. V lost 5 bases and J 9 bases, leaving 13 bases between the germline ends. This CDR3 is built from 13 residues. Germline V gene data show CDR1 as SGHTA and CDR2 as FQGNSA. CDR3 residues: CASSPVDRRELFF. CDR3 DNA: TGTGCCAGCAGCCCAGTCGACCGACGGGAGCTGTTTTTT.

This clonotype was seen more than once but under ten times. The rearrangement links TRBV28 to TRBJ2-7; the D is unclear. Germline CDR1 is MDHEN and CDR2 is SYDVKM. V lost 2 bases and J 7 bases, leaving 9 bases between the germline ends. The CDR3 is 12 amino acids. The CDR3, as DNA: TGTGCCAGCAGTTTAAGTGGTTGGGAGCAGTACTTC. Translated, it gives CASSLSGWEQYF.